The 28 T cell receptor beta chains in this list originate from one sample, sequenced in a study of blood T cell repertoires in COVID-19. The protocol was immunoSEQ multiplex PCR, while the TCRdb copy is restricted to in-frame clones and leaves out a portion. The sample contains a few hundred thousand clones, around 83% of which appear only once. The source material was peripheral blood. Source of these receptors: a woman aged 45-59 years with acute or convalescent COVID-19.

CDR3 protein: CASSPSPAVEQFF. Written as DNA, the CDR3 is TGTGCCAGCTCACCATCTCCCGCGGTGGAGCAGTTCTTC. The chain employs TRBV18 and TRBJ2-1; D unresolved. Per germline, CDR1 KGHSH and CDR2 LQKENI. The CDR3 runs to 13 residues. V was clipped by 2 bases and J by 10 bases, with 12 bases between them.

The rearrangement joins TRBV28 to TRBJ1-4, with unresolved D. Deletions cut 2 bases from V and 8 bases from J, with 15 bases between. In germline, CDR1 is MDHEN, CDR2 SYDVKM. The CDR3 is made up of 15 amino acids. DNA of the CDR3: TGTGCCAGCAGTTTACGGGGAACGACGGAGGAAAAACTGTTTTTT. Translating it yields CASSLRGTTEEKLFF.

The CDR3 reads CASSPQRPYGYTF. The CDR3 DNA is TGCGCCAGCAGCCCTCAGCGGCCCTATGGCTACACCTTC. The chain recombines TRBV5-1 with TRBJ1-2; D ambiguous. Germline V gene data show CDR1 as SGHRS and CDR2 as YFSETQ. The V and J ends lost 4 bases and 4 bases respectively, with 11 bases between them. The CDR3 covers 13 residues.

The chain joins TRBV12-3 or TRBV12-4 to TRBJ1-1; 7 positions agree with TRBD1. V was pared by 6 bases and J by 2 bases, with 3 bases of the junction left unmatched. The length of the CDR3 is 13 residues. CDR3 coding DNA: TGTGCCAGCAGCAGGACAGGTAACACTGAAGCTTTCTTT. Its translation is CASSRTGNTEAFF.

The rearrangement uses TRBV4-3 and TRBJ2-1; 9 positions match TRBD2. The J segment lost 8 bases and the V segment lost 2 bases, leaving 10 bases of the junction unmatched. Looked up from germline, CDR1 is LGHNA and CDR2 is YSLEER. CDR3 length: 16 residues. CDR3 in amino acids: CASSQRTSAPSDEQFF. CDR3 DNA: TGCGCCAGCAGCCAAAGGACTAGCGCTCCTTCGGATGAGCAGTTCTTC.

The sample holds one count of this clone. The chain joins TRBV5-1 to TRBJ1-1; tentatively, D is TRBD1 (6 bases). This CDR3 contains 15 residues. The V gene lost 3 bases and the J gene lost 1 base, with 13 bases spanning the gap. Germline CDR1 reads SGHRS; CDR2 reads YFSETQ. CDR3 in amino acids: CASSSNPGQNTEAFF. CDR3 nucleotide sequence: TGCGCCAGCAGCTCAAACCCGGGACAGAACACTGAAGCTTTCTTT. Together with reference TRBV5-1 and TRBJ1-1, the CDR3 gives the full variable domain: KAGVTQTPRYLIKTRGQQVTLSCSPISGHRSVSWYQQTPGQGLQFLFEYFSETQRNKGNFPGRFSGRQFSNSRSEMNVSTLELGDSALYLCASSSNPGQNTEAFFGQGTRLTVV.

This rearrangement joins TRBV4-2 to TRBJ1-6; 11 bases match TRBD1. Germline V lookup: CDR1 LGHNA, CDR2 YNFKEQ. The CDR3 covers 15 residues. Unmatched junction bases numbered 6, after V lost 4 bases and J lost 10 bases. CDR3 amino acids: CASSRPGQGGSPLHF. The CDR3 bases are TGTGCCAGCAGCCGGCCGGGACAGGGGGGCTCACCCCTCCACTTT.

The CDR3 region is CASSMQGAHEQFF. CDR3 nucleotides: TGTGCCAGTAGTATGCAGGGGGCGCATGAGCAGTTCTTC. V and J are TRBV19 and TRBJ2-1, with 8 bases identical to TRBD1. From germline, CDR1 is LNHDA and CDR2 SQIVND (reference sequence). Trimming removed 3 bases from V and 8 bases from J; junction bases left unmatched: 3. The CDR3 is 13 amino acids.

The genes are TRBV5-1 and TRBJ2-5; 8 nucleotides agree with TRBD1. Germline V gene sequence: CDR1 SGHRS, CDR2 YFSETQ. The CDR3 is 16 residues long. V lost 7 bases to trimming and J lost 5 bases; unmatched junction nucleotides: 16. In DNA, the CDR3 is TGCGCCAGCGGGAGACAGGGGTCAGATACACAGGAGACCCAGTACTTC. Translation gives CASGRQGSDTQETQYF.

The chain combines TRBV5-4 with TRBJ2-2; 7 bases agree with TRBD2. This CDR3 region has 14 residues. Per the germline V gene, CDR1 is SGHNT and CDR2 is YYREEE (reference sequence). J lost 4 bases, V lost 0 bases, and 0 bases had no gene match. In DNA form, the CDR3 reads TGTGCCAGCAGCTTGGCGGGGGGCACCGGGGAGCTGTTTTTT. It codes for CASSLAGGTGELFF.

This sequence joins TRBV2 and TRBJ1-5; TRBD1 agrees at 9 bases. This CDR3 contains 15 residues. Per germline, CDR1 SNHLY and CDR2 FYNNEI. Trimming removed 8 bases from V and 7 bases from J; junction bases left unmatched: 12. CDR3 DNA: TGTGCCAGCGGGTTGGCTACAGGGGGCGGCCAGCCCCAGCATTTT. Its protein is CASGLATGGGQPQHF.

The CDR3 sequence is CASSPTGTGTNYGYTF. CDR3 coding DNA: TGTGCCAGCAGCCCAACCGGGACAGGGACTAACTATGGCTACACCTTC. The gene calls are TRBV5-8 and TRBJ1-2, with 9 positions matching TRBD1. The CDR3 is 16 residues long. Germline V CDR1 and CDR2: SGHTS, YDEGEE. V was pared by 4 bases and J by 0 bases, with 7 bases of the junction left unmatched.

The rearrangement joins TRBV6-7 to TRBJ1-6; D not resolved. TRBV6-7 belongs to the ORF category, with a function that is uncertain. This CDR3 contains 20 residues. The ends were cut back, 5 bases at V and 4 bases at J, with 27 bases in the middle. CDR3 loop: CASSRPGGPDPAVYNSPLHF. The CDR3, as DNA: TGTGCCAGCAGTCGTCCGGGTGGCCCCGATCCGGCTGTATATAATTCACCCCTCCACTTT.

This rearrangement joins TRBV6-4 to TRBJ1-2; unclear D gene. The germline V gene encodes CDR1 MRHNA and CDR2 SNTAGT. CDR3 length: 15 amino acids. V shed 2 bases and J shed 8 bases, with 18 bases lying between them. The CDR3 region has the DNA TGTGCCAGCAGTGACCGCCCGGGATCTCTCTGGGGCTACACCTTC. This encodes CASSDRPGSLWGYTF.

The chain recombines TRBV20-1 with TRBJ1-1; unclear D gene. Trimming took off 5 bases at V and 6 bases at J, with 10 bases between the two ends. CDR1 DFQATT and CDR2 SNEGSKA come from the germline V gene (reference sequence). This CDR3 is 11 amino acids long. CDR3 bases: TGCAGTGCTTTAAGGGAGGCTGAAGCTTTCTTT. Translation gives CSALREAEAFF.

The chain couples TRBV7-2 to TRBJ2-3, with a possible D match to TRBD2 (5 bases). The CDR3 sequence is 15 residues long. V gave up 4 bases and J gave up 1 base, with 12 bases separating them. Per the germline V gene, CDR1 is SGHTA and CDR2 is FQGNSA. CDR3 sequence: CASSSGNVRTDTQYF. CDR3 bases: TGTGCCAGCAGCTCCGGGAACGTACGCACAGATACGCAGTATTTT.

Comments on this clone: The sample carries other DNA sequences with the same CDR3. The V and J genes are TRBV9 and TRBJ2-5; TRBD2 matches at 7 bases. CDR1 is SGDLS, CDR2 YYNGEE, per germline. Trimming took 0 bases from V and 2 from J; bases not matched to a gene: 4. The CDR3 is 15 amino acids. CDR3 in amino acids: CASSVAAGVQETQYF. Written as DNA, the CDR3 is TGTGCCAGCAGCGTAGCGGCGGGAGTACAAGAGACCCAGTACTTC.

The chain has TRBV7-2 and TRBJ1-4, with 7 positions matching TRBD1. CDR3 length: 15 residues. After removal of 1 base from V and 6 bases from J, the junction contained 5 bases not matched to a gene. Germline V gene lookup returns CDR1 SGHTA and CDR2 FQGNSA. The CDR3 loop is CASSLGGQKHEKLFF. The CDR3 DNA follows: TGTGCCAGCAGCTTAGGGGGACAGAAGCATGAAAAACTGTTTTTT.

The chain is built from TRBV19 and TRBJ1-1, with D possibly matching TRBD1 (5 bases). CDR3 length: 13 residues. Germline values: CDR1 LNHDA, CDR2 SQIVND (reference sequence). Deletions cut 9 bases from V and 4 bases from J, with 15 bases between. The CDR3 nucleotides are TGTGCCAGCACAGGCTACGGTGGCACTGAAGCTTTCTTT. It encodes CASTGYGGTEAFF.

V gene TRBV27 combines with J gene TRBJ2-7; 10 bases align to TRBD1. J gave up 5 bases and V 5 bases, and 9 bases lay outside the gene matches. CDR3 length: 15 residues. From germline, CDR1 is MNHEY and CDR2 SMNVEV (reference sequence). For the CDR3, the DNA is TGTGCCAGCAGTGATTCCGGGACAGGGGTCGACGAGCAGTACTTC. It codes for CASSDSGTGVDEQYF.

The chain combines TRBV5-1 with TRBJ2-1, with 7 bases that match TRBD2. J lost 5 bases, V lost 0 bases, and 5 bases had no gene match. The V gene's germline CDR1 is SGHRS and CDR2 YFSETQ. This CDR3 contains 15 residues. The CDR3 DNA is TGCGCCAGCAGCTTGGACGGGGGAGGGAACAATGAGCAGTTCTTC. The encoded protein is CASSLDGGGNNEQFF.

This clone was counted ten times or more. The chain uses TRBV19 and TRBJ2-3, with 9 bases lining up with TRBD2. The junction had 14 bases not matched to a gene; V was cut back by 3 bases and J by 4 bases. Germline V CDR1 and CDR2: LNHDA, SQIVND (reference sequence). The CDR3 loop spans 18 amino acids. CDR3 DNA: TGTGCCAGTAGTATGAGTCGTGTAGCGGGAGTTTGGGCAGATACGCAGTATTTT. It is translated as CASSMSRVAGVWADTQYF. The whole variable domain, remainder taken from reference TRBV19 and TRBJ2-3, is DGGITQSPKYLFRKEGQNVTLSCEQNLNHDAMYWYRQDPGQGLRLIYYSQIVNDFQKGDIAEGYSVSREKKESFPLTVTSAQKNPTAFYLCASSMSRVAGVWADTQYFGPGTRLTVL.

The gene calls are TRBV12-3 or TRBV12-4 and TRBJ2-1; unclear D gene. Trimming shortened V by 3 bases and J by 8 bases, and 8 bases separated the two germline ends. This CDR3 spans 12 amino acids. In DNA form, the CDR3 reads TGTGCCAGCAGTTTCGTCAGGCATGAGCAGTTCTTC. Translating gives CASSFVRHEQFF.

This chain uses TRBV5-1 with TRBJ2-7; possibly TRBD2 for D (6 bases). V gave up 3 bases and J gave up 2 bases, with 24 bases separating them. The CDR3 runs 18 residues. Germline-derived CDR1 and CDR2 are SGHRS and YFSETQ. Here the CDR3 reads CASSYPVKPGLRPYEQYF. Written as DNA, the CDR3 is TGCGCCAGCAGCTATCCCGTCAAACCGGGACTTCGGCCCTACGAGCAGTACTTC.

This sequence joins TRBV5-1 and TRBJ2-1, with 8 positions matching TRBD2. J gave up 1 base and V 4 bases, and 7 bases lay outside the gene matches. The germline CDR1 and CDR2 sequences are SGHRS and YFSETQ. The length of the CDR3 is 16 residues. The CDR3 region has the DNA TGCGCCAGCAGCCCGGAACCGGGAGGGTCCTACAATGAGCAGTTCTTC. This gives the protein CASSPEPGGSYNEQFF.

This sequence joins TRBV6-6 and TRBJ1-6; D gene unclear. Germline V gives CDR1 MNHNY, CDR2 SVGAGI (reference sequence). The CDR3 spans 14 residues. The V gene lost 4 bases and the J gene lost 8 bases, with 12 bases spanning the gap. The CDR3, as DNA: TGTGCCAGCAGTTTTCCCGGCGGTGATTCACCCCTCCACTTT. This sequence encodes CASSFPGGDSPLHF.

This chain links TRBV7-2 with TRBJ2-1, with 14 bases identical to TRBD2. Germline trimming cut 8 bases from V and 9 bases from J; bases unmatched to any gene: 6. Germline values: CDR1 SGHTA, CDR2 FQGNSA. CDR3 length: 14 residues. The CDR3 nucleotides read TGTGCCAGCCGTGGACTAGCGGGAGGTAGTGAGCAGTTCTTC. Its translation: CASRGLAGGSEQFF.

The CDR3 bases are TGTGCCAGTAGTATCGGACTAGCGGGAGAGAGATACGAGCAGTACTTC. Its translation: CASSIGLAGERYEQYF. V gene TRBV19 combines with J gene TRBJ2-7; 13 bases map to TRBD2. Trimming at V came to 3 bases and at J to 4 bases, leaving 6 bases not matched to a gene. The germline V gene encodes CDR1 LNHDA and CDR2 SQIVND (reference sequence). The CDR3 sequence is 16 residues long.